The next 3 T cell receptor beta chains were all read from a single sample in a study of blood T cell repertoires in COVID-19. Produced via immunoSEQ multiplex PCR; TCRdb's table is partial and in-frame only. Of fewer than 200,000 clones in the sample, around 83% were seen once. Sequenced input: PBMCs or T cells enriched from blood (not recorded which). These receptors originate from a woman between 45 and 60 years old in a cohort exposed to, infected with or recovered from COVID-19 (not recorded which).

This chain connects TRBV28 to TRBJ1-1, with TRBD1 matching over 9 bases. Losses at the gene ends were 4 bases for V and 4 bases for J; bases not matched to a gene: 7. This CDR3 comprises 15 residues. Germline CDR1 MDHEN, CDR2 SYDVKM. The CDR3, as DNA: TGTGCCAGCAGTTCTCGACAGGGGGATATCACTGAAGCTTTCTTT. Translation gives CASSSRQGDITEAFF.

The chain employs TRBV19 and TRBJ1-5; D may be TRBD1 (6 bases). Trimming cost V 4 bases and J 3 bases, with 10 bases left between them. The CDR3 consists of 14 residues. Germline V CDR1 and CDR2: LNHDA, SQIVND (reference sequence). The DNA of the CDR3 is TGTGCCAGTAGTAAGGACAGTATCAATCAGCCCCAGCATTTT. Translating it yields CASSKDSINQPQHF.

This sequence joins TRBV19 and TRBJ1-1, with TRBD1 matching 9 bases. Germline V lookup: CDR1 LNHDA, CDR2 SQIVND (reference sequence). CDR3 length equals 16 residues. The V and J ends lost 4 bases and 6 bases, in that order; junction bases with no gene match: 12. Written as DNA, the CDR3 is TGTGCCAGTAGTACCCGAGGGGACAGGGAGAATTCTGAAGCTTTCTTT. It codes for CASSTRGDRENSEAFF.